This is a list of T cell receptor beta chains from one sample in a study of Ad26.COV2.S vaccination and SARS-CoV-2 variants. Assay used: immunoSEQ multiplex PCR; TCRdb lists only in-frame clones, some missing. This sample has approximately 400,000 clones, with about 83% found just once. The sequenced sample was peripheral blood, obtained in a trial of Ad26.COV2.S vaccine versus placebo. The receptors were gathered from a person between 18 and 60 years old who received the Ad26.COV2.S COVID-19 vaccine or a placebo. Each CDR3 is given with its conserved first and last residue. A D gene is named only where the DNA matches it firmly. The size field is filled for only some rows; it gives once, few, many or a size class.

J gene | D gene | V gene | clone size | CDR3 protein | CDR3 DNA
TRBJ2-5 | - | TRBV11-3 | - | CASSLGLAPRRETQYF | TGTGCCAGCAGCTTGGGTTTGGCACCGCGGAGGGAGACCCAGTACTTC
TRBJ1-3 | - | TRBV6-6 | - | CASSPLNTIYF | TGTGCCAGCAGCCCCCTAAACACCATATATTTT
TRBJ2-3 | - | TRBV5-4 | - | CASSFIGDTQYF | TGTGCCAGCAGCTTTATCGGAGATACGCAGTATTTT
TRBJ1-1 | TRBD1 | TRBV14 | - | CASSQGYRGRTEAFF | TGTGCCAGCAGCCAAGGGTACAGGGGGCGTACTGAAGCTTTCTTT
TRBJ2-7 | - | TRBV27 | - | CASSLGASPLEQYF | TGTGCCAGCAGTTTAGGAGCTTCCCCTCTCGAGCAGTACTTC
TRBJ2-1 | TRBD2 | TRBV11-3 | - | CASSLDGLAGPMYNEQFF | TGTGCCAGCAGCCTAGACGGACTAGCGGGCCCCATGTACAATGAGCAGTTCTTC
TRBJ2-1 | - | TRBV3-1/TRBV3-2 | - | CASSQEGSYINEQFF | TGTGCCAGCAGCCAAGAGGGTAGTTATATAAATGAGCAGTTCTTC
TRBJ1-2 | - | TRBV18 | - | CASSQYRETNYGYTF | TGTGCCAGCTCACAATACAGGGAAACTAACTATGGCTACACCTTC
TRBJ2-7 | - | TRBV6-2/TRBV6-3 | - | CASSYSDEQYF | TGTGCCAGCAGTTACTCGGACGAGCAGTACTTC
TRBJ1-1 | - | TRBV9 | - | CASSVGLERYTEAFF | TGTGCCAGCAGCGTAGGGTTAGAAAGGTACACTGAAGCTTTCTTT
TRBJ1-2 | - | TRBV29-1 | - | CSARGVAGYTF | TGCAGCGCCCGAGGGGTCGCAGGCTACACCTTC
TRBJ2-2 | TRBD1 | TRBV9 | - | CASSVVAGGTGELFF | TGTGCCAGCAGCGTAGTGGCAGGGGGCACCGGGGAGCTGTTTTTT
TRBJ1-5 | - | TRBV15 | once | CATSRIGGSNQPQHF | TGTGCCACCAGCAGAATAGGGGGTAGCAATCAGCCCCAGCATTTT